The T cell receptor beta chain described here comes from a study of human thymus T cells (dated by TCRdb to 2018 to 2021). Turning to the overall study: The study used roughly 8 infant thymus samples plus four related peripheral blood samples to characterize TCR alpha and beta repertoires. Donor ages ranging from about 7 to 250 days were recorded, and a handful of male and a couple of female infants were included in the cohort.

As regards this clone: Its antigen has not been determined. Base-call qualities are not available, and no considerably larger clone is one nucleotide away.

Study-wide findings and limitations: On average, thymus samples gave 750,000 to 950,000 unique TCRB clonotypes, whereas blood samples gave roughly 80,000. V and J gene segment usage appeared biased in both thymic and peripheral blood repertoires.

Donors were immunologically healthy infants undergoing open corrective cardiac surgery for congenital heart defects in Finland. For four of the eight donors, a small roughly 0.45-1 mL aliquot of peripheral blood was collected during surgery. Instead of starting from a fixed cell number, genomic DNA extraction from blood samples used all available leukocytes. ACK lysis buffer was used to remove erythrocytes from blood, and the leukocytes were stored at -70 degrees C as pellets. Genomic DNA was extracted from frozen cell pellets with a QIAsymphony instrument. Using the immunoSEQ multiplex PCR assay, the TCRB and TCRAD loci were amplified from a standardized quantity of quality-controlled genomic DNA. Amplicons spanned the V(D)J region at a length sufficient to cover the CDR3 and identify V and J genes. Through the commercial immunoSEQ service, the amplicons were sequenced on an Illumina platform. The original pipeline was this. Primer bias and sequencing errors were corrected as previously described, and TCRAD and TCRB were defined on the basis of the IMGT database. The repertoires were analysed using immunoSEQ Analyzer 3.0 and VDJTools for basic statistics, V/J segment usage, diversity estimates, rarefaction and pairwise overlap. Diversity was estimated with Chao1, ChaoE, Efron-Thisted, Shannon and inverse Simpson indices, and also on datasets down-sampled to the smallest sample. Repertoire overlap was determined by strict matching of CDR3 nucleotide sequence, V gene and J gene, and Jaccard-based multidimensional scaling clustering was applied. This is the immuneACCESS table as TCRdb keeps it, with only in-frame sequences that have V and J called. A part of the clones is gone; compared with another copy, unresolved V genes explain less than half, and the rest is unexplained. V, J and clone size derive from that table, while D and trimming were established from the DNA sequence. Counted in this sample were about 60,000 clones; 90% to 95% of them appeared once. The ten top clones hold roughly 5.6% of the sample.

The CDR3 contains 11 residues, cysteine and phenylalanine counted. The only DNA kept is the CDR3, 33 bases in frame from the first base. The germline V gene (reference sequence) yields SEHNR for CDR1 and FQNEAQ for CDR2. The trim is 2 bases for V and 6 bases for J, with a gap of 4 bases between the germline ends. The clonotype comes from a boy under three years old with a congenital heart defect but otherwise immunologically healthy. Material for sequencing was blood. The receptor chain draws on TRBV7-9 and TRBJ1-1; the D gene identity is not certain. The DNA sequence is as follows: TGTGCCAGCAGCTTATTTTCTGAAGCTTTCTTT. This gives the protein CASSLFSEAFF.